The source of this T cell receptor beta chain is a study of T-cell reconstitution after alpha-beta-depleted transplantation in children. Per the germline V gene, CDR1 is SGHTA and CDR2 is FQGNSA. V was trimmed by 1 base and J by 2 bases, leaving 12 bases between them. The CDR3 is 15 residues long. Construction of the TCRbeta library involved unique molecular identifiers. TCRdb re-called the PCR reads through MiXCR, storing one row per CDR3 protein. The sample shows some 590,000 distinct CDR3 sequences, 10% to 13% of them seen only once. This clonotype was detected only a few times. Sequenced here: PBMCs from the stem cell graft donor, sampled from the stem cell graft. This receptor was identified in a human donor who donated a stem cell graft to a child with acute myeloid leukemia. This chain links TRBV7-2 with TRBJ2-7, with a possible D match to TRBD2 (5 bases). The CDR3 nucleotides are TGTGCCAGCAGCTTAGTGAGAGGACTCCCCTACGAGCAGTACTTC. Translating gives CASSLVRGLPYEQYF.